A selection of T cell receptor beta chains follows, all from one sample in a study of blood T cell repertoires in COVID-19. TCRdb's table, derived via immunoSEQ multiplex PCR, lists solely in-frame clones and lacks some. The sample yields around 56,000 clones, around 84% seen once. What was sequenced was peripheral blood. These receptors were collected from a man in his fifties or sixties with acute or convalescent COVID-19. Both conserved end residues are part of each CDR3. Fields, in order: CDR3 protein, D gene, CDR3 length, V gene, J gene. D genes are given only for firm matches.

CDR3aa: CASSLTGGSGYTF
d_gene: NA
len: 13
v_gene: TRBV12-3/TRBV12-4
j_gene: TRBJ1-2

CDR3aa: CASRPWEGAYNSPLHF
d_gene: NA
len: 16
v_gene: TRBV27
j_gene: TRBJ1-6

CDR3aa: CASSLTDTQYF
d_gene: NA
len: 11
v_gene: TRBV2
j_gene: TRBJ2-3

CDR3aa: CASRLRGVETQYF
d_gene: NA
len: 13
v_gene: TRBV3-1/TRBV3-2
j_gene: TRBJ2-5

CDR3aa: CASSVAGGDNSPLHF
d_gene: NA
len: 15
v_gene: TRBV9
j_gene: TRBJ1-6

CDR3aa: CASSLLGLAEYF
d_gene: TRBD2
len: 12
v_gene: TRBV5-6
j_gene: TRBJ2-5

CDR3aa: CASTNGGSGTDTQYF
d_gene: NA
len: 15
v_gene: TRBV7-3
j_gene: TRBJ2-3

CDR3aa: CASSQRGLGNTIYF
d_gene: TRBD1
len: 14
v_gene: TRBV4-2
j_gene: TRBJ1-3

CDR3aa: CASSRALGQDSPLHF
d_gene: NA
len: 15
v_gene: TRBV13
j_gene: TRBJ1-6

CDR3aa: CASSTSGTTNYGYTF
d_gene: NA
len: 15
v_gene: TRBV28
j_gene: TRBJ1-2

CDR3aa: CASSGTGTTVVYTF
d_gene: NA
len: 14
v_gene: TRBV19
j_gene: TRBJ1-2

CDR3aa: CASSVLQGAGNQPQHF
d_gene: TRBD1
len: 16
v_gene: TRBV6-1
j_gene: TRBJ1-5

CDR3aa: CASSVAGLVRETQYF
d_gene: TRBD2
len: 15
v_gene: TRBV9
j_gene: TRBJ2-5

CDR3aa: CASSSRDRGRSTGNTIYF
d_gene: TRBD1
len: 18
v_gene: TRBV5-5
j_gene: TRBJ1-3

CDR3aa: CASSLQNVNEQFF
d_gene: NA
len: 13
v_gene: TRBV27
j_gene: TRBJ2-1

CDR3aa: CAWRPRDRGLGEQYF
d_gene: TRBD1
len: 15
v_gene: TRBV30
j_gene: TRBJ2-7

CDR3aa: CASRYRGHLDYTF
d_gene: NA
len: 13
v_gene: TRBV21-1
j_gene: TRBJ1-2

CDR3aa: CAVGTANYGYTF
d_gene: TRBD1
len: 12
v_gene: TRBV2
j_gene: TRBJ1-2

CDR3aa: CASSNSKGGLNTGELFF
d_gene: NA
len: 17
v_gene: TRBV10-1
j_gene: TRBJ2-2

CDR3aa: CASSLRDINEQFF
d_gene: NA
len: 13
v_gene: TRBV18
j_gene: TRBJ2-1

CDR3aa: CASSYSTGQGMNTEAFF
d_gene: TRBD1
len: 17
v_gene: TRBV6-2/TRBV6-3
j_gene: TRBJ1-1

CDR3aa: CASSLEQGRVQPQHF
d_gene: NA
len: 15
v_gene: TRBV5-5
j_gene: TRBJ1-5

CDR3aa: CASRESGVGVGELFF
d_gene: TRBD2
len: 15
v_gene: TRBV6-5
j_gene: TRBJ2-2

CDR3aa: CASSKGSYSNQPQHF
d_gene: NA
len: 15
v_gene: TRBV21-1
j_gene: TRBJ1-5

CDR3aa: CSVVKGGNNEQFF
d_gene: TRBD2
len: 13
v_gene: TRBV29-1
j_gene: TRBJ2-1

CDR3aa: CASSEGRGSTNTGELFF
d_gene: NA
len: 17
v_gene: TRBV25-1
j_gene: TRBJ2-2

CDR3aa: CASSIGEGHKDF
d_gene: NA
len: 12
v_gene: TRBV19
j_gene: TRBJ2-7

CDR3aa: CASSPQRTGRVRETQYF
d_gene: TRBD1
len: 17
v_gene: TRBV7-9
j_gene: TRBJ2-5

CDR3aa: CASSLAPQGELFF
d_gene: NA
len: 13
v_gene: TRBV5-1
j_gene: TRBJ2-2

CDR3aa: CASSDPSGGAWDEQFF
d_gene: TRBD2
len: 16
v_gene: TRBV7-6
j_gene: TRBJ2-1

CDR3aa: CASPEGLYGYTF
d_gene: NA
len: 12
v_gene: TRBV2
j_gene: TRBJ1-2

CDR3aa: CASTPVLDKSYEQYF
d_gene: NA
len: 15
v_gene: TRBV6-5
j_gene: TRBJ2-7

CDR3aa: CASSLQGEGNTIYF
d_gene: NA
len: 14
v_gene: TRBV5-1
j_gene: TRBJ1-3

CDR3aa: CASSQDGRVTDTQYF
d_gene: NA
len: 15
v_gene: TRBV3-1/TRBV3-2
j_gene: TRBJ2-3

CDR3aa: CASSQRGGQETQYF
d_gene: TRBD2
len: 14
v_gene: TRBV9
j_gene: TRBJ2-5

CDR3aa: CASSRPTGGVYGYTF
d_gene: TRBD1
len: 15
v_gene: TRBV3-1/TRBV3-2
j_gene: TRBJ1-2

CDR3aa: CATGVEGGSYEQYF
d_gene: NA
len: 14
v_gene: TRBV24-1
j_gene: TRBJ2-7

CDR3aa: CASSLGTSGGKYNEQFF
d_gene: TRBD2
len: 17
v_gene: TRBV14
j_gene: TRBJ2-1

CDR3aa: CASSRGGDTQYF
d_gene: NA
len: 12
v_gene: TRBV19
j_gene: TRBJ2-3

CDR3aa: CASSYYRGNQPQHF
d_gene: NA
len: 14
v_gene: TRBV21-1
j_gene: TRBJ1-5

CDR3aa: CASSQRQDFSGNTIYF
d_gene: NA
len: 16
v_gene: TRBV19
j_gene: TRBJ1-3

CDR3aa: CASSLQGDTEAFF
d_gene: NA
len: 13
v_gene: TRBV11-1
j_gene: TRBJ1-1

CDR3aa: CASNQWAGHSGANVLTF
d_gene: NA
len: 17
v_gene: TRBV4-2
j_gene: TRBJ2-6

CDR3aa: CASSVSGAAYGYTF
d_gene: NA
len: 14
v_gene: TRBV2
j_gene: TRBJ1-2

CDR3aa: CASSKGQGYEQYF
d_gene: TRBD1
len: 13
v_gene: TRBV13
j_gene: TRBJ2-7

CDR3aa: CASLAGGSKNIQYF
d_gene: TRBD1
len: 14
v_gene: TRBV28
j_gene: TRBJ2-4

CDR3aa: CARRTTPAEGTGAKNTEAFF
d_gene: TRBD1
len: 20
v_gene: TRBV2
j_gene: TRBJ1-1

CDR3aa: CASSWDGQRSSYNEQFF
d_gene: NA
len: 17
v_gene: TRBV27
j_gene: TRBJ2-1

CDR3aa: CASSPGPGGLGQYF
d_gene: TRBD1
len: 14
v_gene: TRBV11-2
j_gene: TRBJ2-7

CDR3aa: CASSELRGRNEKLFF
d_gene: NA
len: 15
v_gene: TRBV2
j_gene: TRBJ1-4

CDR3aa: CASSSNRATSGKLFF
d_gene: NA
len: 15
v_gene: TRBV6-5
j_gene: TRBJ1-4

CDR3aa: CASSRTSTDTQYF
d_gene: NA
len: 13
v_gene: TRBV18
j_gene: TRBJ2-3

CDR3aa: CASSKGLAGGETQYF
d_gene: TRBD2
len: 15
v_gene: TRBV7-2
j_gene: TRBJ2-5

CDR3aa: CASSLGRQGQSTANTKAFF
d_gene: TRBD1
len: 19
v_gene: TRBV27
j_gene: TRBJ1-1

CDR3aa: CASGAGLAGRTDTQYF
d_gene: TRBD2
len: 16
v_gene: TRBV28
j_gene: TRBJ2-3

CDR3aa: CASSPPAGGTLSRAFF
d_gene: TRBD1
len: 16
v_gene: TRBV5-1
j_gene: TRBJ1-1

CDR3aa: CASGEGGETQYF
d_gene: NA
len: 12
v_gene: TRBV19
j_gene: TRBJ2-5

CDR3aa: CASTSDRAANYGYTF
d_gene: TRBD1
len: 15
v_gene: TRBV19
j_gene: TRBJ1-2

CDR3aa: CASSGHRDYERYNEQFF
d_gene: TRBD2
len: 17
v_gene: TRBV9
j_gene: TRBJ2-1

CDR3aa: CASTILSSSTGANVLTF
d_gene: NA
len: 17
v_gene: TRBV5-5
j_gene: TRBJ2-6